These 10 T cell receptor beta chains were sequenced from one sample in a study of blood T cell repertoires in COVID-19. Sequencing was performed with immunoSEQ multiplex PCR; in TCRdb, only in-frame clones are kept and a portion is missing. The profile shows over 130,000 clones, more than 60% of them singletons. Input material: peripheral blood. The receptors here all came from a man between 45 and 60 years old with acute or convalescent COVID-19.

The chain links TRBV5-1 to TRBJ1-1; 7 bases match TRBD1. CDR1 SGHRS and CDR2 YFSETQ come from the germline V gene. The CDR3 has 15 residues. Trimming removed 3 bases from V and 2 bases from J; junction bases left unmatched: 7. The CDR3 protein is CASSSGQVLNTEAFF. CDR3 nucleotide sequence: TGCGCCAGCAGCTCCGGACAGGTGTTAAACACTGAAGCTTTCTTT.

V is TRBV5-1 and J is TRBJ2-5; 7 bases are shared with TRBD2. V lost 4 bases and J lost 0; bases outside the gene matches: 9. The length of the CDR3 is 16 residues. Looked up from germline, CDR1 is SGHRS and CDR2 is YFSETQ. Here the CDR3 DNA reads TGCGCCAGCAGCCCCGCCAGCGGGGCTCACCAAGAGACCCAGTACTTC. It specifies CASSPASGAHQETQYF.

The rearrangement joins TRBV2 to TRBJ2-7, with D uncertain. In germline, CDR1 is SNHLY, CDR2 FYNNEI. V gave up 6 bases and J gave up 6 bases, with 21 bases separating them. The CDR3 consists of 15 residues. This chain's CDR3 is CASSSPDRGLGEQYF. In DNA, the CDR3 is TGTGCCAGCAGCTCCCCCGACCGAGGCCTGGGCGAGCAGTACTTC.

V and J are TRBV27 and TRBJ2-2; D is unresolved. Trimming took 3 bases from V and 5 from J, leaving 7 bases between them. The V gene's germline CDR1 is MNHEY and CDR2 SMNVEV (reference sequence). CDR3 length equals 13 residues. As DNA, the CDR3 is TGTGCCAGCAGTTTTGCGTTGACCGGGGAGCTGTTTTTT. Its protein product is CASSFALTGELFF.

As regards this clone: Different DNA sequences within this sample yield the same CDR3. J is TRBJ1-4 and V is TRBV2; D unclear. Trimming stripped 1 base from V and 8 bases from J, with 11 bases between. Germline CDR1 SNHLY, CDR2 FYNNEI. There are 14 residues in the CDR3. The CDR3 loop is CASSEVGSGEKLFF. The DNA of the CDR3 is TGTGCCAGCAGTGAAGTAGGGTCGGGAGAAAAACTGTTTTTT.

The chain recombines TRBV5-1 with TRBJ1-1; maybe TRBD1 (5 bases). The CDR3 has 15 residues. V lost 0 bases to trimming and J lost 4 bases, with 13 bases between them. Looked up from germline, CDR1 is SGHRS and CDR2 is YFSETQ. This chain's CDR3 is CASSLDLGRSTEAFF. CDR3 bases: TGCGCCAGCAGCTTGGATCTGGGGCGAAGCACTGAAGCTTTCTTT.

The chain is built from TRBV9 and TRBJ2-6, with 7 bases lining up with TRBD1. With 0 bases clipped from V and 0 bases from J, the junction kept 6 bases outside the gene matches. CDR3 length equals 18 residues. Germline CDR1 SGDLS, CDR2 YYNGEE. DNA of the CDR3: TGTGCCAGCAGCGTAGCTGACAGGGATGGCTCTGGGGCCAACGTCCTGACTTTC. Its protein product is CASSVADRDGSGANVLTF.

Written as DNA, the CDR3 is TGCGCCAGCAGCTTACAGGCCAGCTCCTACAATGAGCAGTTCTTC. Translated: CASSLQASSYNEQFF. The chain recombines TRBV5-1 with TRBJ2-1, with TRBD1 as a possible D gene (5 bases). The germline V gene encodes CDR1 SGHRS and CDR2 YFSETQ. Trimming left V 2 bases short and J 0 bases short, with 9 bases between. The CDR3 covers 15 residues.

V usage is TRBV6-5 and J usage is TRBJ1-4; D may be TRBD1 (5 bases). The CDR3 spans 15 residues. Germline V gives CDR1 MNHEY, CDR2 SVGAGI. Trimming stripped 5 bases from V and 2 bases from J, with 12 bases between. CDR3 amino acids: CASSTQGSTNEKLFF. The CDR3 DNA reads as TGTGCCAGCAGTACCCAGGGTTCTACTAATGAAAAACTGTTTTTT.

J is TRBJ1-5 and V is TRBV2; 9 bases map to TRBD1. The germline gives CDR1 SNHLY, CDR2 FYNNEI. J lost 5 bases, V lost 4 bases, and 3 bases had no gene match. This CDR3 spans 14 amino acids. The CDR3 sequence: CASSGTGEDQPQHF. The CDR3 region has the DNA TGTGCCAGCAGTGGGACAGGGGAAGATCAGCCCCAGCATTTT.